The text below deals with one TCR beta chain. The antigen remains unidentified. This CDR3 is 16 amino acids long. V trimming: 2 bases; J trimming: 1 base; junction bases outside the gene matches: 6. Germline assignment: CDR1 SGHRS and CDR2 YFSETQ. This record belongs to a study of cytomegalovirus exposure and HLA in healthy donors. The study ran its PCR with 60 Vbeta and 13 Jbeta primers. Assay: immunoSEQ multiplex PCR; the TCRdb copy retains only in-frame clones and omits some. The sample holds 170,000 or so clones, about 80% seen once. Study-level findings and limits: A missense variant in DCLRE1C was later tied to TCR beta V- and J-gene trimming. About 150 TCR beta chains were listed as cytomegalovirus-associated.

V gene TRBV5-1 combines with J gene TRBJ2-5; 9 nucleotides line up with TRBD1. This clonotype was obtained from a woman under 40 in good health and CMV-seronegative. The sample taken for sequencing was PBMCs. The CDR3 protein is CASSFLEGQGQETQYF. The CDR3 region has the DNA TGCGCCAGCAGCTTTTTAGAGGGACAGGGCCAAGAGACCCAGTACTTC.